The clone carrying this TCR beta chain was counted only a few times. PCR amplification relied on 60 Vbeta primers (plus 13 Jbeta primers). Data came from immunoSEQ multiplex PCR; TCRdb stores just in-frame clones and leaves some out. The sample yields about 170,000 clones, approximately 85% seen once. V dropped 4 bases and J dropped 4; count of bases not matched to a gene: 5. There are 15 residues in the CDR3. Germline V gives CDR1 SGHRS, CDR2 YFSETQ. The data originate from a study of cytomegalovirus exposure and HLA in healthy donors. The rearrangement joins TRBV5-1 to TRBJ2-2; 9 bases line up with TRBD2. The specimen was PBMCs. This receptor was taken from a man aged 18 to 30 in good health and CMV-seropositive. CDR3 residues: CASSLSGGLTGELFF. The CDR3 nucleotides are TGCGCCAGCAGCCTTAGCGGGGGCCTCACCGGGGAGCTGTTTTTT.